The T cell receptor (beta chain) under discussion was sequenced for a study of cytomegalovirus exposure and HLA in healthy donors. Whole-study context: Later, an analysis reported that the 95 to 150 validation repertoires had used the same platform as the roughly 680 first-cohort repertoires.

Overall study findings and caveats: Rare TCR sequences dominated, though some public TCRs recurred in many donors. Associated with cytomegalovirus, according to the listing, were around 160 TCR beta chains.

V trimming: 2 bases; J trimming: 3 bases; junction bases outside the gene matches: 2. CDR1 and CDR2 from the germline V gene are SGHRS and YFSETQ. There are 13 residues in the CDR3. About this clone itself: Its specificity is not known.

Data came from immunoSEQ multiplex PCR; TCRdb stores just in-frame clones and leaves some out. The table has around 150,000 clones, around nine tenths seen once. The TCR sequence derives from a woman aged 18-35 years in good health and CMV-seronegative. Input material: PBMCs. J is TRBJ2-7 and V is TRBV5-1; 7 bases are shared with TRBD1. The CDR3 DNA reads TGCGCCAGCAGCTTTGACAGGGTCTACGAGCAGTACTTC. Its translation: CASSFDRVYEQYF.